This TCR beta chain was observed in a study of blood T cells in healthy people across ages. CDR3 length equals 14 residues. Trimming removed 3 bases from V and 10 bases from J, with 16 bases in between. Sample-barcoded 5' priming and a J-beta primer mix drove a second PCR of 7 to 11 cycles. TCRdb called the 5' RACE reads again in MiXCR, with one record for every CDR3 protein. In the table there are fewer than 2 million distinct CDR3 sequences, 30% to 40% of which are singletons. Sequenced sample: blood. This rearrangement joins TRBV12-3 or TRBV12-4 to TRBJ2-1; D could derive from TRBD1 or TRBD2 (5 bases each). The sequence came from a human donor in good health. The chain's CDR3 is CASSLSGGWGEQFF. The CDR3 nucleotides are TGTGCCAGCAGTTTGTCAGGCGGGTGGGGCGAGCAGTTCTTC.